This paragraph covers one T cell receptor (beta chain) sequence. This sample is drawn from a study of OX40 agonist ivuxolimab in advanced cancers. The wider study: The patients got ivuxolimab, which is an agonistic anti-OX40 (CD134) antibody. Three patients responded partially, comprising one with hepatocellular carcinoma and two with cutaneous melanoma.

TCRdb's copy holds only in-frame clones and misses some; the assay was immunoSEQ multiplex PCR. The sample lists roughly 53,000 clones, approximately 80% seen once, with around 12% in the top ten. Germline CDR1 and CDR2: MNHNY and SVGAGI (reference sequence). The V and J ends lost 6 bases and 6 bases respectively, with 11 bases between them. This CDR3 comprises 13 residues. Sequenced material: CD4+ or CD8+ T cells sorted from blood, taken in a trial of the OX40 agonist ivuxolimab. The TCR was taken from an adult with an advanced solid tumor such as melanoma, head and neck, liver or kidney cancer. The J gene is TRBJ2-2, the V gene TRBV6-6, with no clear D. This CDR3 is CASSAISPGELFF. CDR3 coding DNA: TGTGCCAGCAGCGCAATTAGCCCCGGGGAGCTGTTTTTT.